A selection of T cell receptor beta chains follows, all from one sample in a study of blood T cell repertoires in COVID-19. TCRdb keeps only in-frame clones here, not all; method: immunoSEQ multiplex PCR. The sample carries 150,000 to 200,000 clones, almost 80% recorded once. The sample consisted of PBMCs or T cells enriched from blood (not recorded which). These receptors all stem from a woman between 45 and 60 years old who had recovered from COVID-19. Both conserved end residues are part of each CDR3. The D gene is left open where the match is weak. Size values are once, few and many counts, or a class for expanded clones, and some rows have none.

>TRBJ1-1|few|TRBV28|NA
TGTGCCAGCAGTTTATTGGGACAGAACACTGAAGCTTTCTTT
CASSLLGQNTEAFF
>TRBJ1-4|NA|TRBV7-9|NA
TGTGCCAGCAGCCAGGGGAGTGCAACTAATGAAAAACTGTTTTTT
CASSQGSATNEKLFF
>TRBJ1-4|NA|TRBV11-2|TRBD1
TGTGCCAGCAGCTTAGGGGACAGACTAAATGAAAAACTGTTTTTT
CASSLGDRLNEKLFF
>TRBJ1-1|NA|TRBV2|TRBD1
TGTGCCAGCAGTAACAGGGACAGGGTTTTTGAAGCTTTCTTT
CASSNRDRVFEAFF
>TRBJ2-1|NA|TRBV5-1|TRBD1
TGCGCCAGCAGCTTCACAACAGGGGCCAGCTCCTACAATGAGCAGTTCTTC
CASSFTTGASSYNEQFF
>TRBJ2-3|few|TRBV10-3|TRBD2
TGTGCCATCAGTACTAAAGCGGGGGCTAGCACAGATACGCAGTATTTT
CAISTKAGASTDTQYF
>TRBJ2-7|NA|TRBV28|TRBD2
TGTGCCAGCAGGACTGGCGGGGGCTTAGCGGGAGTCCACGAGCAGTACTTC
CASRTGGGLAGVHEQYF
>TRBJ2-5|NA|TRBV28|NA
TGTGCCAGCAGTTCAGGGGAGGGGACCCAGTACTTC
CASSSGEGTQYF
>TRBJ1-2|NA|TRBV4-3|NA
TGCGCCAGCAGCCAGACAGGATATTATGGCTACACCTTC
CASSQTGYYGYTF
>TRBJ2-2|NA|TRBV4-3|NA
TGCGCCAGCAGCCTAGTCGGGATGGGGGAGCTGTTTTTT
CASSLVGMGELFF
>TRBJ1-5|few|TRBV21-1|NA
TGTGCCAGCAGCAAAGAATTCCGGGACAGGGATTATAGCAATCAGCCCCAGCATTTT
CASSKEFRDRDYSNQPQHF
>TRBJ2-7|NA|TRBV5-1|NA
TGCGCCAGCAGCTTGAACGTACTCAACTCCTACGAGCAGTACTTC
CASSLNVLNSYEQYF
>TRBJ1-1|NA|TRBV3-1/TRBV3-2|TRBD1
TGTGCCAGCAGCCAAGGAGGGACAGGGATGAACACTGAAGCTTTCTTT
CASSQGGTGMNTEAFF
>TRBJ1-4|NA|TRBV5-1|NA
TGCGCCAGCAGCTTGATACCCCCACGAGCAACTAATGAAAAACTGTTTTTT
CASSLIPPRATNEKLFF
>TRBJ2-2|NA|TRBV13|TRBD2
TGTGCCAGCAGCTTACGGGCGGGAGAGGACACCGGGGAGCTGTTTTTT
CASSLRAGEDTGELFF
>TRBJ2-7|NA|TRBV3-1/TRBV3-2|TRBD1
TGTGCCAGCAGCCAAAACCCGTCCAGGGGGTCCTACGAGCAGTACTTC
CASSQNPSRGSYEQYF
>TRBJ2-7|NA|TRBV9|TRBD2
TGTGCCAGCAGCCCCCAACTAGCGGCTATGGGCGAGCAGTACTTC
CASSPQLAAMGEQYF
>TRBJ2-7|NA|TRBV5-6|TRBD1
TGTGCCAGCAGGGCGGGACAGGTTTCCTACGAGCAGTACTTC
CASRAGQVSYEQYF
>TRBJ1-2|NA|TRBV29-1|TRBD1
TGCAGCGCACAGGGGGCGAATGGCTACACCTTC
CSAQGANGYTF
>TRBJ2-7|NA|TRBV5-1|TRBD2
TGCGCCAGCAGCTCCCAAGGACTAGTGAACGAGCAGTACTTC
CASSSQGLVNEQYF
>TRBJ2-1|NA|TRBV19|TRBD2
TGTGCCAGTAGTATTGGACTAGCGGGAGGAAAGAATGAGCAGTTCTTC
CASSIGLAGGKNEQFF
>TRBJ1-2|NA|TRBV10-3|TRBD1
TGTGCCATCAGTGAAGAAAGACAGGGACGCTATGGCTACACCTTC
CAISEERQGRYGYTF
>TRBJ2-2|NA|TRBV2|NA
TGTGCCAGCATAAGGGGGACCGGGGAGCTGTTTTTT
CASIRGTGELFF
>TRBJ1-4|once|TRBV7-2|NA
TGTGCCAGCAGCTTAGCCGGTGGAGCTCTTGGACTGTTTTTT
CASSLAGGALGLFF
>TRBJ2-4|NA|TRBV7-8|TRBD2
TGTGCCAGCAGCTTCGCTAGCGGAGCCAAAAACATTCAGTACTTC
CASSFASGAKNIQYF
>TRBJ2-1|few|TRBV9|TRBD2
TGTGCCAGCAGCGTAGGGAGCGGGAGGGCGTCAAATGAGCAGTTCTTC
CASSVGSGRASNEQFF
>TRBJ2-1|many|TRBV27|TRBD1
TGTGCCAGCAGCACTAGGGTAGGACAGGGATCCGATGAGCAGTTCTTC
CASSTRVGQGSDEQFF
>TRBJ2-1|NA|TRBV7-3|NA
TGTGCCAGCAGCGCCGGGACCTACAATGAGCAGTTCTTC
CASSAGTYNEQFF
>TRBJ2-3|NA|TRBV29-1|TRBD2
TGCAGCGTCAAAAGCGGGAGGGCTACAGATACGCAGTATTTT
CSVKSGRATDTQYF
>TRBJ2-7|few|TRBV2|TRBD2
TGTGCCAGCAGTGATAGGCTAGCGGGAGTTAGGCAGTACTTC
CASSDRLAGVRQYF
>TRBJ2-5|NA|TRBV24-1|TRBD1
TGTGCCACCAGTGATTTGACGGGACAGCAAGAGACCCAGTACTTC
CATSDLTGQQETQYF
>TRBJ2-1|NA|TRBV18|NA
TGTGCCAGCTCATTGAGGGATTTCAATGAGCAGTTCTTC
CASSLRDFNEQFF
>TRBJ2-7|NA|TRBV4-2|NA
TGTGCCAGCAGCCAAGAACTTAACAGCTACAACGAGCAGTACTTC
CASSQELNSYNEQYF
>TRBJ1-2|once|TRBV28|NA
TGTGCCAGCCAAAGGACAGCTAACTATGGCTACACCTTC
CASQRTANYGYTF
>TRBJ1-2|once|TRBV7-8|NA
TGTGCCAGCAGCCCGGGAGTGGACTACACCTTC
CASSPGVDYTF
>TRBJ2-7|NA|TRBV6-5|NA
TGTGCCAGCAGTTACTCAGCAGGGGCCCGGAGCGAGCAGTACTTC
CASSYSAGARSEQYF
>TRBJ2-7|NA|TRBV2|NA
TGTGCCAGCAGTGAAGCGAAACAGTCCTACGAGCAGTACTTC
CASSEAKQSYEQYF
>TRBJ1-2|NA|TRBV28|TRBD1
TGTGCCAGCAGCTCCGACAGGGGCGGTGGCTACACCTTC
CASSSDRGGGYTF
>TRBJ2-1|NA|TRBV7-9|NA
TGTGCCAGCAGCTTAGTTACTTGGGCCTCAAATGAGCAGTTCTTC
CASSLVTWASNEQFF
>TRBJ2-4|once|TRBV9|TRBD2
TGTGCCAGCAGCCCTTACCGGGACTATAGATACATTCAGTACTTC
CASSPYRDYRYIQYF
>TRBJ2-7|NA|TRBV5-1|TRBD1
TGCGCCAGCAGCCTCTCAACCACAGGGGATGGCTACGAGCAGTACTTC
CASSLSTTGDGYEQYF
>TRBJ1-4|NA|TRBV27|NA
TGTGCCAGCAGTTCCGATACGGGAGCAACTAATGAAAAACTGTTTTTT
CASSSDTGATNEKLFF
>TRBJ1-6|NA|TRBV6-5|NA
TGTGCCAGCAGTTTAAACTATAATTCACCCCTCCACTTT
CASSLNYNSPLHF
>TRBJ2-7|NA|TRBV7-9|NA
TGTGCCAGCAGCTTCCTTTGGGACTCCAACTCGTACGAGCAGTACTTC
CASSFLWDSNSYEQYF
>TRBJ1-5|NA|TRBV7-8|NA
TGTGCCAGCAGTTCAGTGAGGAGCGTCAATCAGCCCCAGCATTTT
CASSSVRSVNQPQHF
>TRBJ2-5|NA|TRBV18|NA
TGTGCCAGCTCACCAAACGCTATAGAGACCCAGTACTTC
CASSPNAIETQYF
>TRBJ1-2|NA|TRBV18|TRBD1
TGTGCCAGCTCACCGTCGGGACAGACCTATGGCTACACCTTC
CASSPSGQTYGYTF
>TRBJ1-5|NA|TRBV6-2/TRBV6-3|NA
TGTGCCAGCAGTTACGGGTACAGCCTCAATCAGCCCCAGCATTTT
CASSYGYSLNQPQHF
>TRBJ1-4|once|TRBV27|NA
TGTGCCAGCAGGAATTATGAGGCTGAAAAACTGTTTTTT
CASRNYEAEKLFF
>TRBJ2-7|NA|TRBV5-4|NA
TGTGCCAGCAGCTTGGGGCAGGGGCTCGACGAGCAGTACTTC
CASSLGQGLDEQYF
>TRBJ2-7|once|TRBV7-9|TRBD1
TGTGCCAGCAGCTACGGACAGGGGAGGGACGAGCAGTACTTC
CASSYGQGRDEQYF
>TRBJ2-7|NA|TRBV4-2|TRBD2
TGTGCCAGCAGCCAAGACATGGGGCGCGGGAGCTCCTACGAGCAGTACTTC
CASSQDMGRGSSYEQYF
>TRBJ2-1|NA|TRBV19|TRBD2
TGTGCCAGTAGGGAAGGGACTAGCGGGAGAGCGTCGGACAATGAGCAGTTCTTC
CASREGTSGRASDNEQFF
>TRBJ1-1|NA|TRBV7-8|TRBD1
TGTGCCAGCAGCCTAATGGGACAGGCTCGGGGTGCTTTCTTT
CASSLMGQARGAFF
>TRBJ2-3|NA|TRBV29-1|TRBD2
TGCAGCGTTGCGGGGGAGGGGCCTAGGACCACAGATACGCAGTATTTT
CSVAGEGPRTTDTQYF
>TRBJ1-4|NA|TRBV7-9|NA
TGTGCCAGCAGCTTGGGGAGAGGAGCAACTAATGAAAAACTGTTTTTT
CASSLGRGATNEKLFF
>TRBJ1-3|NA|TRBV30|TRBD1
TGTGCCCGCAGGGGGTCCGGTGGAAACACCATATATTTT
CARRGSGGNTIYF